The 25 T cell receptor beta chains reported below all come from one sample, sequenced in a study of T cells after yellow fever vaccination. Using its own MiXCR run on the 5' RACE reads, TCRdb lists one record per CDR3 protein. The data hold 450,000 to 650,000 distinct CDR3 sequences, with approximately 15% observed a single time. The source was PBMCs, collected on the day of the yellow fever booster vaccination. Receptor source: a man in his thirties or forties who received the YFV17D yellow fever vaccine.

The chain employs TRBV18 and TRBJ2-4; TRBD2 matches at 8 bases. The CDR3 loop spans 13 amino acids. Germline CDR1 is KGHSH and CDR2 is LQKENI. V lost 5 bases to trimming and J lost 7 bases; unmatched junction nucleotides: 4. CDR3 DNA: TGTGCCAGCTCAGCCGGGACTAGGAACATTCAGTACTTC. Amino acids: CASSAGTRNIQYF.

This clonotype was seen only a few times. The V and J genes are TRBV20-1 and TRBJ2-1, with D perhaps being TRBD1 or TRBD2 (5 bases each). Trimming removed 7 bases from V and 0 bases from J, with 7 bases in between. Germline CDR1 and CDR2: DFQATT and SNEGSKA (reference sequence). The CDR3 loop spans 12 amino acids. CDR3 bases: TGCAGTGGGGGGAGCTCCTACAATGAGCAGTTCTTC. Amino acids: CSGGSSYNEQFF.

The chain uses TRBV6-2 or TRBV6-3 and TRBJ2-3, with TRBD1 as a possible D gene (5 bases). Germline CDR1 reads MNHEY; CDR2 reads SVGEGT. The length of the CDR3 is 15 residues. V lost 2 bases to trimming and J lost 3 bases, with 12 bases between them. The CDR3 bases are TGTGCCAGCAGTTACCGAGACAGACCGACAGATACGCAGTATTTT. Translating gives CASSYRDRPTDTQYF.

Only a few counts were recorded for this clonotype. The chain joins TRBV10-3 to TRBJ2-2; 9 nucleotides line up with TRBD1. V lost 6 bases to trimming and J lost 7 bases; unmatched junction nucleotides: 9. Per the germline V gene, CDR1 is ENHRY and CDR2 is SYGVKD. The CDR3 loop spans 15 amino acids. CDR3 in amino acids: CAISEGGQGVGELFF. The CDR3 DNA reads as TGTGCCATCAGCGAAGGGGGACAGGGCGTCGGGGAGCTGTTTTTT.

This chain connects TRBV5-5 to TRBJ2-1; D is uncertain. Between the trimmed V and J ends, which lost 2 bases and 1 base, there was a span of 10 bases. From germline, CDR1 is SGHKS and CDR2 YYEKEE (reference sequence). The CDR3 spans 15 residues. CDR3 sequence reads: CASSFLRASYNEQFF. CDR3 sequence (DNA): TGTGCCAGCAGCTTTCTAAGGGCATCCTACAATGAGCAGTTCTTC.

This chain uses TRBV29-1 with TRBJ2-7; TRBD1 agrees at 9 bases. Germline CDR1 is SQVTM and CDR2 is ANQGSEA. V shed 7 bases, J shed 6 bases, and the junction held 10 bases outside the gene matches. CDR3 length equals 13 residues. The CDR3 sequence: CSGSGTGLTEQYF. Written as DNA, the CDR3 is TGCAGCGGCTCCGGGACAGGGTTAACCGAGCAGTACTTC.

This clonotype was counted a few times. J is TRBJ2-3 and V is TRBV9; 7 bases match TRBD2. Germline trimming cut 4 bases from V and 6 bases from J; bases unmatched to any gene: 17. The germline gives CDR1 SGDLS, CDR2 YYNGEE. This CDR3 is built from 17 residues. Written as DNA, the CDR3 is TGTGCCAGCAGCCCCCTCTCTAGCGGTCCCCTTGGGGATACGCAGTATTTT. The encoded protein is CASSPLSSGPLGDTQYF.

In its sample, this clonotype was seen a few times. The rearrangement uses TRBV18 and TRBJ2-7, with 15 bases lining up with TRBD2. Germline CDR1 KGHSH, CDR2 LQKENI. With V trimmed by 3 bases and J by 4 bases, 10 bases remained unmatched. The length of the CDR3 is 18 residues. CDR3 nucleotides: TGTGCCAGCTCACCTCTTGGACTAGCGGGAGGGCCTAGGTACGAGCAGTACTTC. Protein product: CASSPLGLAGGPRYEQYF.

This chain links TRBV7-9 with TRBJ2-7, with D unclear. This CDR3 spans 12 amino acids. CDR1 is SEHNR and CDR2 is FQNEAQ in the germline V gene (reference sequence). The V and J ends lost 4 bases and 5 bases respectively, with 9 bases between them. Written as DNA, the CDR3 is TGTGCCAGCAGCTACGTTCAGAACGAGCAGTACTTC. Amino acid sequence: CASSYVQNEQYF.

The chain is built from TRBV20-1 and TRBJ1-1; D remains ambiguous. CDR3 length equals 14 residues. V was cut by 3 bases and J by 0 bases, with 11 bases left in between. CDR1 is DFQATT and CDR2 is SNEGSKA in the germline V gene (reference sequence). CDR3 amino acids: CSASSGGVNTEAFF. In DNA form, the CDR3 reads TGCAGTGCTAGTTCCGGAGGAGTGAACACTGAAGCTTTCTTT.

This clonotype was detected only a few times. The chain employs TRBV5-4 and TRBJ2-1, with 13 positions matching TRBD2. The V and J ends lost 4 bases and 6 bases, in that order; junction bases with no gene match: 10. CDR1 and CDR2 from the germline V gene are SGHNT and YYREEE (reference sequence). The CDR3 is 17 amino acids. The CDR3 DNA is TGTGCCAGCAGCCTTCAGGGACTAGCGGGATTAGTCAATGAGCAGTTCTTC. Translating it yields CASSLQGLAGLVNEQFF.

The J gene is TRBJ2-7, the V gene TRBV2; tentative D call: TRBD1 (5 bases). Trimming took 3 bases from V and 5 from J, leaving 11 bases between them. This CDR3 comprises 13 residues. Germline V gene data show CDR1 as SNHLY and CDR2 as FYNNEI. Here the CDR3 DNA reads TGTGCCAGCAGTGAGGCAGGGCGGAACGAGCAGTACTTC. Its protein product is CASSEAGRNEQYF.

This clonotype was counted between two and nine times. The chain uses TRBV5-8 and TRBJ2-7, with D unresolved. The CDR3 is 16 residues long. Trimming left V 2 bases short and J 1 base short, with 16 bases between. Germline-derived CDR1 and CDR2 are SGHTS and YDEGEE. The CDR3 DNA reads TGTGCCAGCAGCTTAAAGGCCTCCACCCCTTCCTACGAGCAGTACTTC. It yields the protein CASSLKASTPSYEQYF.

The chain joins TRBV20-1 to TRBJ2-5; 8 positions agree with TRBD1. V dropped 7 bases and J dropped 6; count of bases not matched to a gene: 4. Germline values: CDR1 DFQATT, CDR2 SNEGSKA (reference sequence). The CDR3 is 11 amino acids. Here the CDR3 reads CSVDRGKTQYF. DNA for the CDR3: TGCAGTGTCGACAGGGGCAAGACCCAGTACTTC.

This clonotype was counted between two and nine times. The J gene is TRBJ1-5, the V gene TRBV2, with a tentative D call TRBD1 (6 bases). This CDR3 contains 14 residues. From germline, CDR1 is SNHLY and CDR2 FYNNEI. Trimming shortened V by 5 bases and J by 2 bases, and 10 bases separated the two germline ends. The CDR3 sequence: CASSQEGGNQPQHF. CDR3 DNA sequence: TGTGCCAGCAGTCAGGAGGGGGGCAATCAGCCCCAGCATTTT.

The rearrangement joins TRBV7-2 to TRBJ2-2; no definite D call. Trimming pared 3 bases from V and 8 bases from J, leaving 7 bases between. This CDR3 region has 12 residues. The germline gives CDR1 SGHTA, CDR2 FQGNSA. The CDR3 here is CASSLSVGELFF. The CDR3 nucleotides are TGTGCCAGCAGCTTGTCGGTGGGGGAGCTGTTTTTT. The entire variable domain, with the rest obtained from reference TRBV7-2 and TRBJ2-2, is as follows: GAGVSQSPSNKVTEKGKDVELRCDPISGHTALYWYRQSLGQGLEFLIYFQGNSAPDKSGLPSDRFSAERTGGSVSTLTIQRTQQEDSAVYLCASSLSVGELFFGEGSRLTVL.

This clonotype has more than one count but fewer than ten. This chain uses TRBV29-1 with TRBJ1-4; D not certain. CDR1 is SQVTM and CDR2 is ANQGSEA in the germline V gene. Trimming took off 6 bases at V and 0 bases at J, with 8 bases between the two ends. The CDR3 is 13 residues long. The CDR3 is CSVPGATNEKLFF. CDR3 sequence (DNA): TGCAGCGTCCCCGGAGCAACTAATGAAAAACTGTTTTTT.

The chain has TRBV20-1 and TRBJ2-2; D not certain. V was shortened by 4 bases and J by 3 bases, with 9 bases between the two germline ends. Germline CDR1 DFQATT, CDR2 SNEGSKA (reference sequence). The CDR3 spans 13 residues. CDR3 sequence: CSAKVTDTGELFF. The CDR3 region has the DNA TGCAGTGCTAAAGTAACAGACACCGGGGAGCTGTTTTTT.

In this sample, this clonotype turned up a few times. This chain links TRBV27 with TRBJ1-1; D uncertain. The CDR3 sequence is 14 residues long. Germline CDR1 is MNHEY and CDR2 is SMNVEV (reference sequence). V lost 0 bases and J lost 4, with 9 bases in between. The CDR3 coding sequence is TGTGCCAGCAGTTTATCGCAGGTTAGCACTGAAGCTTTCTTT. It specifies CASSLSQVSTEAFF.

The chain is built from TRBV20-1 and TRBJ2-7; 8 nucleotides align to TRBD2. The CDR3 sequence is 14 residues long. Trimming removed 3 bases from V and 4 bases from J; junction bases left unmatched: 8. Per the germline V gene, CDR1 is DFQATT and CDR2 is SNEGSKA (reference sequence). The CDR3 coding sequence is TGCAGTGCTAGTGTAGCGGGACTTACTTACGAGCAGTACTTC. Its translation: CSASVAGLTYEQYF.

This rearrangement joins TRBV12-3 or TRBV12-4 to TRBJ2-3; D is unresolved. With 7 bases removed from V and 0 bases from J, the gap between germline ends came to 17 bases. The CDR3 is 16 amino acids. CDR3 in DNA: TGTGCCAGCACTGGATCGATTGGCGTTAGCACAGATACGCAGTATTTT. It is translated as CASTGSIGVSTDTQYF.

This clonotype was found a few times. The rearrangement links TRBV10-3 to TRBJ2-5; maybe TRBD2 (6 bases). V shed 0 bases and J shed 5 bases, with 16 bases lying between them. The CDR3 runs to 16 residues. Germline-derived CDR1 and CDR2 are ENHRY and SYGVKD. CDR3 amino acids: CAISESPGGVQETQYF. The CDR3 DNA is TGTGCCATCAGTGAGTCACCCGGCGGGGTCCAGGAGACCCAGTACTTC.

This clonotype was seen a handful of times. V and J are TRBV12-3 or TRBV12-4 and TRBJ2-1; weak D call: TRBD2 (7 bases). The CDR3 sequence is 13 residues long. Trimming cost V 10 bases and J 3 bases, with 13 bases left between them. This CDR3 is CATRGGSYNEQFF. The CDR3 bases are TGTGCCACCAGGGGAGGGAGCTACAATGAGCAGTTCTTC.

As DNA, the CDR3 is TGTGCCAGCATCGGACACACCATATATTTT. Translation: CASIGHTIYF. The V gene is TRBV6-2 or TRBV6-3, the J gene TRBJ1-3; D remains ambiguous. Germline CDR1 is MNHEY and CDR2 is SVGEGT. The CDR3 length is 10 residues. The ends were cut back, 7 bases at V and 8 bases at J, with 6 bases in the middle.

There are a few counts of this clonotype. The rearrangement links TRBV20-1 to TRBJ2-7; TRBD2 matches at 7 bases. CDR3 length equals 15 residues. The V segment lost 4 bases and the J segment 1 base; nucleotides outside the gene matches: 10. From germline, CDR1 is DFQATT and CDR2 SNEGSKA (reference sequence). In DNA, the CDR3 is TGCAGTGCTACTTTGACTCGAGCGGGATCCTACGAGCAGTACTTC. This codes for CSATLTRAGSYEQYF.